The TCR beta chain described here comes from a study of shared clonotypes between healthy human individuals. Method: immunoSEQ multiplex PCR; TCRdb's copy keeps in-frame clones and lacks some. Of around 530,000 clones detected, roughly four fifths appear once; the ten largest clones hold around 12%. A word on this clone: Within the sample, other DNA sequences also encode this same CDR3.

The receptor was isolated from a woman in her forties in good health. Some clones in this sample may be carry-over from other donors' samples. The sequenced sample was PBMCs.

CDR3 coding DNA: TGTGCCAGTTCCCGGGACAGGGGAGAGACCCAGTACTTC. Translated: CASSRDRGETQYF. This chain uses TRBV11-1 with TRBJ2-5, with TRBD1 identical over 10 bases. There are 13 residues in the CDR3. Germline CDR1 is SGHAT and CDR2 is FQDESV (reference sequence). Unmatched junction bases numbered 5, after V lost 9 bases and J lost 4 bases.